This T cell receptor (beta chain) was captured in a study of shared clonotypes between healthy human individuals. This table comes from immunoSEQ multiplex PCR, and its TCRdb copy is limited to in-frame clones, with some not included. The sample has about 1.1 million clones, around 77% seen once. Germline V gene lookup returns CDR1 MNHEY and CDR2 SMNVEV (reference sequence). The CDR3 contains 15 residues. The trim removed 6 bases at V and 3 bases at J, leaving 9 bases unmatched. The sample consisted of memory CD4+ T cells from PBMCs. As to subset: CD45RA-negative fraction. The origin of this receptor is a man younger than 30 in good health. Some clones in this sample may be carry-over from other donors' samples. The rearrangement uses TRBV27 and TRBJ2-7, with 9 bases aligning to TRBD1. The CDR3 is CASSRPGTGNYEQYF. CDR3 sequence (DNA): TGTGCCAGCAGCCGCCCCGGGACAGGGAACTACGAGCAGTACTTC.